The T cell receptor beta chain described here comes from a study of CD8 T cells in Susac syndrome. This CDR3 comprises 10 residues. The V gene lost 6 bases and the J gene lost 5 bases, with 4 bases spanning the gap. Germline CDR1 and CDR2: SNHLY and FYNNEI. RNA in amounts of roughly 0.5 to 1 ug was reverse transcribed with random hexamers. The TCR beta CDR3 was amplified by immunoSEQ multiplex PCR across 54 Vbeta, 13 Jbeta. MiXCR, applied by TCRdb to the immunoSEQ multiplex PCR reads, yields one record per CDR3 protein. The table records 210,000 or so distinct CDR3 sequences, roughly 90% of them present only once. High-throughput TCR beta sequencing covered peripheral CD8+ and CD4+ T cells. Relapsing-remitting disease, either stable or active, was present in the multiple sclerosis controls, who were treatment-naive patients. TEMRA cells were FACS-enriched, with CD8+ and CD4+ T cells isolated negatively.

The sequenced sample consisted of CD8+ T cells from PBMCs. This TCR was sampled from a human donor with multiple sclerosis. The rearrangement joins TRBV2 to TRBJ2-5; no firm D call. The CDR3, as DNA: TGTGCCAGCAGGAGGGAGACCCAGTACTTC. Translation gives CASRRETQYF.